The rows below give T cell receptor beta chains drawn from one sample of a study of cytomegalovirus exposure and HLA in healthy donors. The protocol was immunoSEQ multiplex PCR, while the TCRdb copy is restricted to in-frame clones and leaves out a portion. This table holds about 160,000 clones, approximately 80% found once. The sample taken for sequencing was PBMCs. Every receptor here comes from a man aged 18 to 35 in good health and CMV-seropositive. Each CDR3 is given with its conserved first and last residue. D genes are given only for firm matches. Only part of the rows carry a size: once, few, many, or a class if the clone is expanded.

clone_size: .
j_call: TRBJ2-7
d_call: .
v_call: TRBV7-9
cdr3_aa: CSSSLSQPYEQYF
cdr3_nt: TGTTCCAGCAGCTTGTCACAGCCCTACGAGCAGTACTTC

clone_size: .
j_call: TRBJ2-7
d_call: .
v_call: TRBV7-9
cdr3_aa: CASSSTGWKGEQYF
cdr3_nt: TGTGCCAGCAGCTCCACAGGGTGGAAAGGCGAGCAGTACTTC

clone_size: .
j_call: TRBJ2-3
d_call: .
v_call: TRBV5-1
cdr3_aa: CASSLAAVGGDTQYF
cdr3_nt: TGCGCCAGCAGCTTGGCCGCTGTGGGGGGAGATACGCAGTATTTT

clone_size: .
j_call: TRBJ2-7
d_call: .
v_call: TRBV6-5
cdr3_aa: CASSYRPGTHFYEQYF
cdr3_nt: TGTGCCAGCAGTTACCGGCCCGGGACACACTTCTACGAGCAGTACTTC

clone_size: .
j_call: TRBJ2-5
d_call: .
v_call: TRBV11-1
cdr3_aa: CASSPRVAVHQETQYF
cdr3_nt: TGTGCCAGCAGCCCCCGGGTAGCGGTTCACCAAGAGACCCAGTACTTC

clone_size: medium-sized
j_call: TRBJ2-7
d_call: .
v_call: TRBV4-2
cdr3_aa: CASSQDVRRAIPGEQYF
cdr3_nt: TGTGCCAGCAGCCAAGATGTTAGGAGGGCCATTCCCGGCGAGCAGTACTTC

clone_size: once
j_call: TRBJ1-6
d_call: TRBD1
v_call: TRBV4-2
cdr3_aa: CASSQIGQGAGPPLHF
cdr3_nt: TGTGCCAGCAGCCAAATAGGCCAGGGGGCTGGTCCACCCCTCCACTTT

clone_size: .
j_call: TRBJ1-2
d_call: TRBD1
v_call: TRBV27
cdr3_aa: CASRPILDRGKNYGYTF
cdr3_nt: TGTGCCAGCCGACCTATCTTGGACAGGGGCAAAAACTATGGCTACACCTTC

clone_size: .
j_call: TRBJ1-4
d_call: .
v_call: TRBV11-2
cdr3_aa: CASSLGHLASGEKLFF
cdr3_nt: TGTGCCAGCAGCTTAGGACATCTCGCCAGCGGTGAAAAACTGTTTTTT

clone_size: .
j_call: TRBJ2-7
d_call: TRBD1
v_call: TRBV19
cdr3_aa: CASTPNEDRGRQYF
cdr3_nt: TGTGCCAGTACCCCCAATGAGGACAGGGGAAGGCAGTACTTC

clone_size: .
j_call: TRBJ1-5
d_call: .
v_call: TRBV7-9
cdr3_aa: CASSFGRVGQPQHF
cdr3_nt: TGTGCCAGCAGCTTTGGCAGGGTTGGGCAGCCCCAGCATTTT

clone_size: .
j_call: TRBJ1-1
d_call: TRBD1
v_call: TRBV10-3
cdr3_aa: CAIKDPGGTGASEAFF
cdr3_nt: TGTGCCATCAAAGACCCAGGGGGCACTGGAGCTTCTGAAGCTTTCTTT

clone_size: .
j_call: TRBJ1-4
d_call: .
v_call: TRBV4-1
cdr3_aa: CASSQVEQNEKLFF
cdr3_nt: TGCGCCAGCAGCCAAGTTGAACAGAATGAAAAACTGTTTTTT

clone_size: few
j_call: TRBJ1-5
d_call: .
v_call: TRBV2
cdr3_aa: CASRGLGNQPQHF
cdr3_nt: TGTGCCAGCAGGGGGCTGGGTAATCAGCCCCAGCATTTT

clone_size: .
j_call: TRBJ2-7
d_call: .
v_call: TRBV29-1
cdr3_aa: CSAAPTGSEQYF
cdr3_nt: TGCAGCGCTGCTCCGACAGGATCCGAGCAGTACTTC

clone_size: once
j_call: TRBJ1-2
d_call: .
v_call: TRBV2
cdr3_aa: CASSGDSYGYTF
cdr3_nt: TGTGCCAGCAGTGGAGACAGCTATGGCTACACCTTC

clone_size: .
j_call: TRBJ1-5
d_call: .
v_call: TRBV6-1
cdr3_aa: CASLAGGGPQHF
cdr3_nt: TGTGCCAGCCTCGCCGGGGGAGGGCCCCAGCATTTT

clone_size: .
j_call: TRBJ2-1
d_call: TRBD2
v_call: TRBV2
cdr3_aa: CASIFGLAGGLGEQFF
cdr3_nt: TGTGCCAGCATTTTCGGACTAGCGGGAGGACTCGGTGAGCAGTTCTTC

clone_size: .
j_call: TRBJ2-4
d_call: TRBD1
v_call: TRBV18
cdr3_aa: CASSPPQGQKNIQYF
cdr3_nt: TGTGCCAGCTCACCACCGCAGGGACAGAAAAACATTCAGTACTTC

clone_size: few
j_call: TRBJ1-6
d_call: TRBD1
v_call: TRBV11-2
cdr3_aa: CASSPDDRENSPLHF
cdr3_nt: TGTGCCAGCAGCCCGGACGACAGGGAAAATTCACCCCTCCACTTT

clone_size: .
j_call: TRBJ1-1
d_call: TRBD1
v_call: TRBV19
cdr3_aa: CASSIIQGGAFF
cdr3_nt: TGTGCCAGTAGTATCATTCAGGGGGGAGCTTTCTTT

clone_size: .
j_call: TRBJ1-5
d_call: .
v_call: TRBV6-6
cdr3_aa: CASMGFAGPEPPQHF
cdr3_nt: TGTGCCAGCATGGGGTTTGCGGGGCCGGAACCGCCCCAGCATTTT

clone_size: few
j_call: TRBJ2-7
d_call: .
v_call: TRBV19
cdr3_aa: CASSMGRGNEQYF
cdr3_nt: TGTGCCAGTAGTATGGGGAGGGGGAACGAGCAGTACTTC

clone_size: .
j_call: TRBJ2-1
d_call: TRBD2
v_call: TRBV11-3
cdr3_aa: CASSLDNSGGPYNEQFF
cdr3_nt: TGTGCCAGCAGCTTGGACAATAGCGGGGGACCATACAATGAGCAGTTCTTC

clone_size: .
j_call: TRBJ2-3
d_call: TRBD2
v_call: TRBV7-2
cdr3_aa: CASSLGSGDYTQYF
cdr3_nt: TGTGCCAGCAGCTTGGGTAGCGGGGATTATACGCAGTATTTT

clone_size: .
j_call: TRBJ2-3
d_call: TRBD2
v_call: TRBV11-3
cdr3_aa: CASSPGLAGGRTDTQYF
cdr3_nt: TGTGCCAGCAGCCCAGGACTAGCGGGGGGCCGCACAGATACGCAGTATTTT

clone_size: .
j_call: TRBJ1-3
d_call: TRBD1
v_call: TRBV9
cdr3_aa: CASSVAGTASGNTIYF
cdr3_nt: TGTGCCAGCAGCGTAGCCGGGACAGCCTCTGGAAACACCATATATTTT

clone_size: .
j_call: TRBJ2-1
d_call: .
v_call: TRBV4-2
cdr3_aa: CASSQARRDEQFF
cdr3_nt: TGTGCCAGCAGCCAAGCGCGGCGCGATGAGCAGTTCTTC

clone_size: .
j_call: TRBJ2-2
d_call: .
v_call: TRBV5-4
cdr3_aa: CASSLEQGNTGELFF
cdr3_nt: TGTGCCAGCAGCTTGGAACAGGGGAACACCGGGGAGCTGTTTTTT

clone_size: .
j_call: TRBJ1-1
d_call: TRBD1
v_call: TRBV11-3
cdr3_aa: CASSPGQGTEAFF
cdr3_nt: TGTGCCAGCAGCCCGGGACAGGGCACTGAAGCTTTCTTT

clone_size: .
j_call: TRBJ2-7
d_call: .
v_call: TRBV7-2
cdr3_aa: CASSLANQGYEQYF
cdr3_nt: TGTGCCAGCAGCTTAGCGAATCAGGGATACGAGCAGTACTTC

clone_size: .
j_call: TRBJ2-7
d_call: TRBD1
v_call: TRBV10-3
cdr3_aa: CAISESTRDRTYEQYF
cdr3_nt: TGTGCCATCAGTGAGTCGACTCGGGACAGAACCTACGAGCAGTACTTC